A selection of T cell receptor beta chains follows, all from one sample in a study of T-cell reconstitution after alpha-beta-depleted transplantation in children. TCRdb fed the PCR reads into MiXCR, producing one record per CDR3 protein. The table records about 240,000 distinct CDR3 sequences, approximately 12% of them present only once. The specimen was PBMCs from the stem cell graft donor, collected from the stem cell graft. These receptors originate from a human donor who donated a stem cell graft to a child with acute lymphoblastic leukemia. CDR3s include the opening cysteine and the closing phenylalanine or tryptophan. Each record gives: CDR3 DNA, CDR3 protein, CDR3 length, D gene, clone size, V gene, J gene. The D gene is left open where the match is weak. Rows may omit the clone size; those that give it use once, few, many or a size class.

DNA: TGCTGTGCTAGAGTCCCTTTGCGGGGGGGCCACAATGAGCAGTTCTTC; CDR3: CCARVPLRGGHNEQFF; length: 16; D: TRBD2; size: -; V: TRBV20-1; J: TRBJ2-1
DNA: TGTGCCAGCAGTGAGAAGGGACAGGCCACAGATACGCAGTATTTT; CDR3: CASSEKGQATDTQYF; length: 15; D: TRBD1; size: many; V: TRBV6-4; J: TRBJ2-3
DNA: TGTGCCAGCTGGGAAGGGGCAACTAATGAAAAACTGTTTTTT; CDR3: CASWEGATNEKLFF; length: 14; D: -; size: many; V: TRBV6-1; J: TRBJ1-4
DNA: TGCAGTGCTAGCGGGGCGGGCAGGGGTTTAGGAGAGACCCAGTACTTC; CDR3: CSASGAGRGLGETQYF; length: 16; D: -; size: few; V: TRBV20-1; J: TRBJ2-5
DNA: TGTGCCAGCAGTTCCTACCGGGACAGGGGGCGAAACACCTTC; CDR3: CASSSYRDRGRNTF; length: 14; D: TRBD1; size: many; V: TRBV28; J: TRBJ1-2
DNA: TGTGCCAGCAGTTTGCAGGGCGGGTATAATTCACCCCTCCACTTT; CDR3: CASSLQGGYNSPLHF; length: 15; D: -; size: many; V: TRBV12-3/TRBV12-4; J: TRBJ1-6
DNA: TGCGCCAGCAGCACGGGACTATTCGGTCTCTACGAGCAGTACTTC; CDR3: CASSTGLFGLYEQYF; length: 15; D: TRBD2; size: few; V: TRBV5-1; J: TRBJ2-7
DNA: TGCGCCAGCAGCATGGACAGGTTTCGCTACACCTTC; CDR3: CASSMDRFRYTF; length: 12; D: TRBD1; size: many; V: TRBV5-1; J: TRBJ1-2
DNA: TGCGCCAGCAGTGAGTCGCCCAGAGAGACCCAGTACTTC; CDR3: CASSESPRETQYF; length: 13; D: -; size: many; V: TRBV10-1; J: TRBJ2-5
DNA: TGTGCCAGCAGCCCCCCAACTAGCGGGGGACACAATGAGCAGTTCTTC; CDR3: CASSPPTSGGHNEQFF; length: 16; D: TRBD2; size: many; V: TRBV11-2; J: TRBJ2-1